The 17 T cell receptor beta chains below were found in one sample sequenced in a study of blood T cell repertoires in COVID-19. Generated by immunoSEQ multiplex PCR, the TCRdb table keeps only in-frame clones and is missing some. The sample holds some 220,000 clones, around 90% seen once. Sequenced material: peripheral blood. Every receptor here comes from a man aged 25 to 45 with COVID-19, enrolled during active disease.

The CDR3 region is CASSPPDFWGDNEQFF. The DNA of the CDR3 is TGTGCCAGCTCACCACCGGACTTTTGGGGGGACAATGAGCAGTTCTTC. The chain recombines TRBV18 with TRBJ2-1; perhaps TRBD2 as D (6 bases). V was clipped by 0 bases and J by 5 bases, with 14 bases between them. The CDR3 contains 16 residues. Germline CDR1 and CDR2: KGHSH and LQKENI.

V is TRBV27 and J is TRBJ2-7; maybe TRBD1 (5 bases). Trimming pared 5 bases from V and 2 bases from J, leaving 16 bases between. This CDR3 is built from 15 residues. CDR1 and CDR2 from the germline V gene are MNHEY and SMNVEV (reference sequence). The CDR3 nucleotides are TGTGCCAGCAGTCGTGGACACCCACCTCCCTACGAGCAGTACTTC. Translating it yields CASSRGHPPPYEQYF.

V is TRBV6-1 and J is TRBJ1-2; 9 bases fit TRBD1. CDR1 MNHNS and CDR2 SASEGT come from the germline V gene. J was trimmed by 8 bases and V by 2 bases; bases with no gene match: 6. This CDR3 contains 14 residues. CDR3 DNA sequence: TGTGCCAGCAGTGAACGACAGGGGGAGGGAGGCTACACCTTC. Its translation is CASSERQGEGGYTF.

The genes are TRBV7-2 and TRBJ1-2; no definite D call. This CDR3 contains 14 residues. Germline loops: CDR1 SGHTA, CDR2 FQGNSA. Between the trimmed V and J ends, which lost 5 bases and 8 bases, there was a span of 18 bases. This CDR3 is CASSPRRGELGYTF. As DNA, the CDR3 is TGTGCCAGCAGCCCACGTCGGGGAGAATTGGGCTACACCTTC.

The chain is built from TRBV5-1 and TRBJ1-2; TRBD1 agrees at 7 bases. V gave up 3 bases and J gave up 5 bases; unmatched junction bases: 13. The germline V gene has CDR1 SGHRS and CDR2 YFSETQ. This CDR3 contains 16 residues. This CDR3 reads CASSSEGGQQLYGYTF. In DNA form, the CDR3 reads TGCGCCAGCAGCTCAGAAGGGGGACAGCAACTATATGGCTACACCTTC.

The chain carries TRBV4-1 and TRBJ2-3, with TRBD2 matching 10 bases. Germline-derived CDR1 and CDR2 are MGHRA and YSYEKL. This CDR3 contains 15 residues. The ends lost 4 bases at V and 1 base at J; junction bases unmatched: 2. The CDR3, as DNA: TGCGCCAGCAGCCTTCTAGCGGGGGGCACAGATACGCAGTATTTT. Translation: CASSLLAGGTDTQYF.

The chain joins TRBV6-5 to TRBJ1-5; D is perhaps TRBD1 (6 bases). The CDR3 covers 13 residues. Trimming left V 5 bases short and J 5 bases short, with 10 bases between. Germline CDR1 MNHEY, CDR2 SVGAGI. CDR3 amino acids: CASSLGGYQPQHF. CDR3 nucleotides: TGTGCCAGCAGTCTAGGGGGATATCAGCCCCAGCATTTT.

V and J are TRBV30 and TRBJ1-4, with 9 bases that match TRBD1. Germline values: CDR1 GTSNPN, CDR2 SVGIG (reference sequence). V lost 3 bases to trimming and J lost 0 bases; unmatched junction nucleotides: 5. The CDR3 has 16 residues. The CDR3: CAWRPGQGTTNEKLFF. In nucleotides, the CDR3 is TGTGCCTGGAGGCCGGGACAGGGAACAACTAATGAAAAACTGTTTTTT.

The chain combines TRBV27 with TRBJ1-5; TRBD1 matches 8 bases. The germline V gene encodes CDR1 MNHEY and CDR2 SMNVEV (reference sequence). After removal of 6 bases from V and 6 bases from J, the junction contained 7 bases not matched to a gene. This CDR3 region has 14 residues. The CDR3 nucleotides are TGTGCCAGCAGAACCCAGGGGGCTGGTCAGCCCCAGCATTTT. Translated, it gives CASRTQGAGQPQHF.

The V and J genes are TRBV19 and TRBJ2-1, with TRBD1 as a possible D gene (5 bases). Germline-derived CDR1 and CDR2 are LNHDA and SQIVND (reference sequence). The CDR3 spans 17 residues. V shed 3 bases and J shed 5 bases, with 20 bases lying between them. In DNA, the CDR3 is TGTGCCAGTAGTATGGGGATCGGGCAGGGTCTAAACAATGAGCAGTTCTTC. This codes for CASSMGIGQGLNNEQFF. Supplemented by reference TRBV19 and TRBJ2-1, the full variable domain reads DGGITQSPKYLFRKEGQNVTLSCEQNLNHDAMYWYRQDPGQGLRLIYYSQIVNDFQKGDIAEGYSVSREKKESFPLTVTSAQKNPTAFYLCASSMGIGQGLNNEQFFGPGTRLTVL.

CDR3 sequence reads: CASSASGQWGDEQFF. DNA of the CDR3: TGCGCCAGCAGCGCCTCCGGGCAGTGGGGGGATGAGCAGTTCTTC. The V gene is TRBV5-1, the J gene TRBJ2-1; D perhaps matches TRBD2 (6 bases). Deletions cut 4 bases from V and 8 bases from J, with 19 bases between. Per the germline V gene, CDR1 is SGHRS and CDR2 is YFSETQ. This CDR3 is 15 amino acids long.

Of note for this clone: An end of the junction differs from the germline gene, which may be a read error. The chain carries TRBV14 and TRBJ2-7, with 7 bases that match TRBD1. Germline assignment: CDR1 SGHDN and CDR2 FVKESK. The CDR3 is 16 amino acids. In DNA, the CDR3 is TGTGCCAGCAGTCAAGCGGAAAGACAGGGCCTATACGAGCAGTACTTC. This encodes CASSQAERQGLYEQYF.

V usage is TRBV7-2 and J usage is TRBJ1-4; D possibly corresponds to TRBD1 (5 bases). The V gene lost 4 bases and the J gene lost 3 bases, with 12 bases spanning the gap. The CDR3 is 15 residues long. CDR1 and CDR2 from the germline V gene are SGHTA and FQGNSA. The CDR3 nucleotides read TGTGCCAGCAGCTCGAGACGGGGGGCTAATGAAAAACTGTTTTTT. Its translation: CASSSRRGANEKLFF.

The chain uses TRBV27 and TRBJ1-2; 10 bases are a match to TRBD1. This CDR3 is built from 18 residues. Germline CDR1 MNHEY, CDR2 SMNVEV (reference sequence). The V segment lost 6 bases and the J segment 0 bases; nucleotides outside the gene matches: 13. CDR3 nucleotide sequence: TGTGCCAGCAGCCCGGCCGGGACAGGGGTTATAGCTAACTATGGCTACACCTTC. Its translation: CASSPAGTGVIANYGYTF.

The rearrangement uses TRBV5-1 and TRBJ2-1; 8 bases agree with TRBD2. Losses at the gene ends were 2 bases for V and 4 bases for J; bases not matched to a gene: 5. The germline CDR1 and CDR2 sequences are SGHRS and YFSETQ. CDR3 size: 15 residues. The CDR3 DNA reads TGCGCCAGCAGCTTTGATAGCGGGGCTTACAATGAGCAGTTCTTC. Translating it yields CASSFDSGAYNEQFF.

V gene TRBV6-5 combines with J gene TRBJ2-3, with 9 bases fitting TRBD2. The length of the CDR3 is 14 residues. V shed 7 bases and J 2 bases; nucleotides not matched to a gene: 4. In germline, CDR1 is MNHEY, CDR2 SVGAGI. The CDR3 here is CASKAGGPTDTQYF. In DNA form, the CDR3 reads TGTGCCAGCAAGGCGGGGGGGCCCACAGATACGCAGTATTTT.

This clone was seen more than once but under ten times. This sequence joins TRBV11-2 and TRBJ1-6, with D possibly being TRBD1 (6 bases). This CDR3 contains 15 residues. V shed 0 bases and J shed 7 bases, with 10 bases lying between them. Per germline, CDR1 SGHAT and CDR2 FQNNGV. CDR3 region: CASSLDPGQNSPLHF. CDR3 coding DNA: TGTGCCAGCAGCTTAGATCCAGGACAGAATTCACCCCTCCACTTT.